Listed here are 23 T cell receptor beta chains from one sample, sequenced in a study of tumor and adjacent non-tumor tissue in lung cancer. RNA was extracted from bulk tissue without any cell sorting. Distant lung tissue was collected more than 3 cm away from the tumor edge. TCRbeta libraries were built with three rounds of nested PCR, modified from ARM-PCR. Via MiXCR, TCRdb re-called the multiplex PCR reads, giving one row per CDR3 protein. Altogether 40,000 to 55,000 distinct CDR3 sequences are present, about 80% being singletons, with the ten largest covering 20% to 25%. The sample taken for sequencing was distant non-tumor lung tissue. All receptors come from a woman in her fifties or sixties with non-small cell lung cancer.

In regard to this clonotype: This may stem from a read error, because a much larger clone lies one nucleotide away. The chain is built from TRBV12-3 or TRBV12-4 and TRBJ1-6; D uncertain. There are 15 residues in the CDR3. In nucleotides, the CDR3 is TGTGCCGGCAGTCTCGAGAACTCCTATAATTCACCCTTCCACTTT. Its translation is CAGSLENSYNSPFHF.

This chain uses TRBV29-1 with TRBJ2-7; TRBD1 agrees at 8 bases. The germline gives CDR1 SQVTM, CDR2 ANQGSEA. Trimming removed 2 bases from V and 9 bases from J; junction bases left unmatched: 12. The CDR3 consists of 14 residues. The CDR3 sequence is CSVECSGTGSAQYF. The CDR3 DNA reads as TGCAGCGTTGAATGCTCGGGGACAGGAAGCGCGCAGTACTTC.

V usage is TRBV11-3 and J usage is TRBJ1-6; D is uncertain. The germline V gene encodes CDR1 SGHNT and CDR2 YENEEA. Trimming took 7 bases from V and 4 from J, leaving 14 bases between them. This CDR3 contains 15 residues. As DNA, the CDR3 is TGTGCCAGCAAGTTAGAGGATAGATATAATTCACCCCTCCACTTT. This gives the protein CASKLEDRYNSPLHF.

A single count supports this clonotype. This CDR3 is missing its conserved last phenylalanine or tryptophan, likely due to a read error. The V call is TRBV4-3, the J call TRBJ2-3; TRBD2 matches at 12 bases. Germline V gives CDR1 LGHNA, CDR2 YSLEER. The CDR3 contains 15 residues. This CDR3 is CASSQGLAGVDTQYY. The DNA for the CDR3 is TGCGCCAGCAGCCAAGGACTAGCGGGGGTAGATACCCAGTATTAT.

Concerning this clonotype: The junction departs from germline at one end; a sequencing error may be responsible. The chain recombines TRBV14 with TRBJ1-4, with a tentative D call TRBD1 (5 bases). Germline V gene lookup returns CDR1 SGHDN and CDR2 FVKESK. The CDR3 extends over 15 amino acids. This chain's CDR3 is CSSSQGTQIRDKLFF. In DNA form, the CDR3 reads TGTTCCAGCAGCCAAGGGACCCAGATTCGTGATAAACTGTTTTTT.

Comment on this clonotype: A single base separates this from a much larger clone, so it may be a read error. The J gene is TRBJ1-1, the V gene TRBV20-1; 9 bases agree with TRBD1. The CDR3 runs 15 residues. In germline, CDR1 is DFQATT, CDR2 SNEGSKA (reference sequence). Trimming cost V 6 bases and J 5 bases; bases outside gene matches: 13. The CDR3 DNA follows: TGCAGTGCAAGACGAATGGGGACAGGGAAAACTGAAGCTTTCTTT. It yields the protein CSARRMGTGKTEAFF.

A word on this clonotype: One end of the junction is discordant with germline, which a read error may explain. The J gene is TRBJ1-2, the V gene TRBV6-1, with a tentative D call TRBD1 (5 bases). The CDR3 extends over 15 amino acids. Germline V gene data show CDR1 as MNHNS and CDR2 as SASEGT. CDR3 bases: TGTACCAGCAGTGAAGCGTCAGGTCGGGGGAGTGGCTACACTTTC. Amino acids: CTSSEASGRGSGYTF.

In the case of this clonotype: Being one base from a much bigger clone, this may be a read error. V usage is TRBV7-9 and J usage is TRBJ2-3; 14 bases align to TRBD2. Trimming at V came to 4 bases and at J to 7 bases, leaving 10 bases not matched to a gene. Germline V gene data show CDR1 as SEHNR and CDR2 as FQNEAQ (reference sequence). CDR3 length: 17 residues. CDR3 in amino acids: CASSSRLAGGPENTQYF. The CDR3 DNA is TGTGCCAGCAGCTCCCGACTAGCGGGGGGGCCTGAAAATACGCAGTATTTT.

A single count supports this clonotype. This chain joins TRBV6-1 and TRBJ1-6; D unresolved. There are 12 residues in the CDR3. Germline CDR1 reads MNHNS; CDR2 reads SASEGT. V was pared by 11 bases and J by 11 bases, with 16 bases between. The CDR3 sequence is CAGRRAYPPLHF. The CDR3, as DNA: TGTGCCGGGAGGCGGGCCTATCCACCCCTCCACTTT.

This clonotype was recorded many times. The rearrangement links TRBV6-1 to TRBJ2-2; TRBD2 matches at 7 bases. The germline CDR1 and CDR2 sequences are MNHNS and SASEGT. The J segment lost 4 bases and the V segment lost 0 bases, leaving 8 bases of the junction unmatched. This CDR3 region has 17 residues. The CDR3 here is CASSEAGGSIITGELFF. The CDR3 DNA follows: TGTGCCAGCAGTGAAGCCGGGGGGTCTATTATCACCGGGGAGCTGTTTTTT.

Worth noting for this clonotype: A read error is likely, as this CDR3 ends without the conserved phenylalanine or tryptophan. The DNA is omitted, as the CDR3 cannot be located on it reliably, and the CDR3 follows TCRdb's listing. The chain employs TRBV12-3 or TRBV12-4 and TRBJ1-2; TRBD1, the table's D call, was not compared with the DNA. The CDR3 adds up to 17 amino acids, both ends counted. CDR3 sequence reads: CASSSRGGGGFNHGYAL.

As regards this clonotype: The junction and the germline gene differ at one end; a read error may be behind it. The chain employs TRBV6-2 or TRBV6-3 and TRBJ2-1, with 9 bases aligning to TRBD2. The V gene's germline CDR1 is MNHEY and CDR2 SVGEGT. The CDR3 is 14 residues long. The DNA for the CDR3 is TGTACCAGCAGTAGCGGGAGCGCCTACAATGAGCAGTTCTTC. Protein sequence: CTSSSGSAYNEQFF.

Concerning this clonotype itself: The junction differs from germline at one of its ends, possibly a read error. The J gene is TRBJ2-3, the V gene TRBV6-5; 7 bases align to TRBD1. From germline, CDR1 is MNHEY and CDR2 SVGAGI. The CDR3 contains 13 residues. The CDR3 nucleotides read TGTGCTAGCAGACAAGGACAGGTCCATACGCAGTATTTT. Translation gives CASRQGQVHTQYF.

In its sample, this clonotype was seen a few times. The CDR3 sequence: CASSSCYSGGTETQYF. For the CDR3, the DNA is TGCGCCAGCAGCTCCTGCTACTCGGGAGGCACGGAGACCCAGTACTTC. This chain joins TRBV23-1 and TRBJ2-5; 7 positions match TRBD2. TRBV23-1 is filed as an ORF, its function uncertain. The V and J ends lost 6 bases and 5 bases, in that order; junction bases with no gene match: 15. This CDR3 comprises 16 residues.

Note on this clonotype: Germline and junction disagree at one end, which may indicate a read error. The rearrangement links TRBV4-3 to TRBJ2-6, with a tentative D call TRBD1 (6 bases). Germline V gene sequence: CDR1 LGHNA, CDR2 YSLEER. The CDR3 is 15 residues long. The CDR3 sequence is CASSQGTAEANVLTF. The DNA for the CDR3 is TGCGCCAGCAGCCAAGGGACAGCGGAGGCCAACGTACTGACTTTC.

This clonotype has only one observation. Its ends do not fully match the called genes, so a read error is possible. J is TRBJ2-7 and V is TRBV4-3; D is possibly TRBD1 or TRBD2 (6 bases each). Germline-derived CDR1 and CDR2 are LGHNA and YSLEER. CDR3 length: 15 amino acids. The CDR3 DNA follows: TGCGCCAGCAGCCAAGGAGGTGAGGGGGGCTACGAGAAGTACTTC. It codes for CASSQGGEGGYEKYF.

This clonotype was found many times. The chain employs TRBV12-3 or TRBV12-4 and TRBJ2-7; 9 nucleotides align to TRBD1. The CDR3 length is 14 residues. J was trimmed by 7 bases and V by 5 bases; bases with no gene match: 9. CDR3 in amino acids: CASSQGTGSEEQYF. In DNA form, the CDR3 reads TGTGCCAGCAGTCAAGGGACAGGGTCTGAGGAGCAGTACTTC.

The chain is built from TRBV6-6 and TRBJ2-1; D gene ambiguous. The germline gives CDR1 MNHNY, CDR2 SVGAGI (reference sequence). The CDR3 is 14 amino acids. The CDR3 here is CTNSYSLYRDEQFF. In nucleotides, the CDR3 is TGTACCAACAGTTACTCCCTTTACCGGGATGAGCAGTTCTTC.

As to this clonotype: Germline is not matched at one junction end, which may reflect a read error. The chain is built from TRBV6-2 or TRBV6-3 and TRBJ2-4; D remains ambiguous. Germline CDR1 reads MNHEY; CDR2 reads SVGEGT. The length of the CDR3 is 13 residues. The CDR3 DNA follows: TGTGCAAGCAGTTACGGTGTCCAAAACATTCTGTACTTC. Translated: CASSYGVQNILYF.

The chain employs TRBV19 and TRBJ1-3, with TRBD1 matching 8 bases. Germline CDR1 is LNHDA and CDR2 is SQIVND (reference sequence). This CDR3 comprises 14 residues. V gave up 7 bases and J gave up 5 bases; unmatched junction bases: 7. The chain's CDR3 is CASTPGQGRNTIYF. In nucleotides, the CDR3 is TGTGCCAGTACCCCCGGACAGGGAAGAAACACCATATATTTT.

J is TRBJ2-5 and V is TRBV5-1, with D tentatively TRBD2 (5 bases). Germline V gene lookup returns CDR1 SGHRS and CDR2 YFSETQ. With 0 bases removed from V and 5 bases from J, the gap between germline ends came to 17 bases. The CDR3 has 16 residues. The CDR3 is CASSLGASPGGETQYF. In DNA form, the CDR3 reads TGCGCCAGCAGCTTGGGAGCCTCCCCCGGCGGGGAGACCCAGTACTTC.

This clonotype rates as medium-sized (0.01 to 0.1%). The chain joins TRBV14 to TRBJ2-7; 8 bases line up with TRBD1. V dropped 3 bases and J dropped 9; count of bases not matched to a gene: 4. Per germline, CDR1 SGHDN and CDR2 FVKESK. CDR3 length: 12 residues. The CDR3 loop is CASSQDRARQYF. As DNA, the CDR3 is TGTGCCAGCAGCCAGGACAGGGCCCGGCAGTACTTC. Looking up the rest from reference TRBV14 and TRBJ2-7 gives the full variable domain: EAGVTQFPSHSVIEKGQTVTLRCDPISGHDNLYWYRRVMGKEIKFLLHFVKESKQDESGMPNNRFLAERTGGTYSTLKVQPAELEDSGVYFCASSQDRARQYFGPGTRLTVT.

The chain couples TRBV29-1 to TRBJ2-5; D remains unclear. Germline V gene data show CDR1 as SQVTM and CDR2 as ANQGSEA. Trimming removed 4 bases at V and 8 bases at J, with 11 bases between. CDR3 length equals 11 residues. The CDR3 loop reads CSVGWVDTQYF. The CDR3 nucleotides are TGCAGCGTTGGTTGGGTAGATACCCAGTACTTC.